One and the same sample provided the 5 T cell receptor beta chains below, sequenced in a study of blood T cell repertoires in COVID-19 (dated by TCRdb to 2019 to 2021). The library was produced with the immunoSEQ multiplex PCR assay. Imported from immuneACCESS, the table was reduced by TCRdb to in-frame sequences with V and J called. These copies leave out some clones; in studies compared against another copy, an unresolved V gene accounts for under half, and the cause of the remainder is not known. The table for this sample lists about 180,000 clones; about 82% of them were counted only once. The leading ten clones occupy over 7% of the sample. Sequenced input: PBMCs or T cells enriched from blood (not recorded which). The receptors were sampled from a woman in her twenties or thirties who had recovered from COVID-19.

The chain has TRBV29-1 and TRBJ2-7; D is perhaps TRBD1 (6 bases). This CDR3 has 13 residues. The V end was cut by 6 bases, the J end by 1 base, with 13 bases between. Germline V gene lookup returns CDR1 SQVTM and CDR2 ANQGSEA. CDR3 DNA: TGCAGCGTCCTCTCGACAGGATCCTACGAGCAGTACTTC. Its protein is CSVLSTGSYEQYF.

CDR3: CASSLQAGEQFF. The CDR3 DNA is TGCGCCAGCAGCTTACAGGCCGGTGAGCAGTTCTTC. The chain recombines TRBV5-1 with TRBJ2-1; a possible D gene is TRBD1 (5 bases). The V gene's germline CDR1 is SGHRS and CDR2 YFSETQ. This CDR3 spans 12 amino acids. The V and J ends lost 2 bases and 9 bases respectively, with 9 bases between them.

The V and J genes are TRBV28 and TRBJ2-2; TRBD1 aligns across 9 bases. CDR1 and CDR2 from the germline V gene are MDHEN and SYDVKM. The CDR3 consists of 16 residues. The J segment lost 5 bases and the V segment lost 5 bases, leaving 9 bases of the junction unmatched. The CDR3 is CASSPRGQGSTGELFF. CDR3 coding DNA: TGTGCCAGCAGTCCGAGAGGACAGGGGTCTACCGGGGAGCTGTTTTTT.

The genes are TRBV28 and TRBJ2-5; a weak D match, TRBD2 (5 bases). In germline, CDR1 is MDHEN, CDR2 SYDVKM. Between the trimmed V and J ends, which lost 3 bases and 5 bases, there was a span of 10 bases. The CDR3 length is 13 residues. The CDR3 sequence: CASSLLPGETQYF. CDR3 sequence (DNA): TGTGCCAGCAGTTTGCTTCCGGGGGAGACCCAGTACTTC.

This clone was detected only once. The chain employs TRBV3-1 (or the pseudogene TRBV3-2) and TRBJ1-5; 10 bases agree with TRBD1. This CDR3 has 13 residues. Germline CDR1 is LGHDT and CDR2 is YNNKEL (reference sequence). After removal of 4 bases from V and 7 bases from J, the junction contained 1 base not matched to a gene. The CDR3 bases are TGTGCCAGCAGCCGACAGGGGGCACAGCCCCAGCATTTT. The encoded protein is CASSRQGAQPQHF.